Below, one TCR beta chain is given with its context. The data stem from a study of OX40 agonist ivuxolimab in advanced cancers. CDR1 is MNHEY, CDR2 SMNVEV, per germline (reference sequence). V shed 6 bases and J shed 0 bases, with 8 bases lying between them. The CDR3 sequence is 14 residues long. Some clones are missing from TCRdb's copy, which holds only in-frame ones; the method was immunoSEQ multiplex PCR. The sample has tens of thousands of clones, about 85% seen once. Sequenced here: CD4+ or CD8+ T cells sorted from blood, sampled in a trial of the OX40 agonist ivuxolimab. The TCR originated in an adult with an advanced solid tumor such as melanoma, head and neck, liver or kidney cancer. The chain is built from TRBV27 and TRBJ1-4, with D unresolved. DNA for the CDR3: TGTGCCAGCAGACTAGTTGCAACTAATGAAAAACTGTTTTTT. This sequence encodes CASRLVATNEKLFF. Full variable domain (remainder filled in from reference TRBV27 and TRBJ1-4): EAQVTQNPRYLITVTGKKLTVTCSQNMNHEYMSWYRQDPGLGLRQIYYSMNVEVTDKGDVPEGYKVSRKEKRNFPLILESPSPNQTSLYFCASRLVATNEKLFFGSGTQLSVL.